The 17 T cell receptor beta chains below all came from one sample that was sequenced in a study of type 1 regulatory T cells. Their recognized antigens are unknown. A single record per CDR3 protein comes from TCRdb applying MiXCR to the reads. This sample has 63,000 or so distinct CDR3 sequences, with around 49% found just once. The sequenced material came from cultured non-Tr1 T cells, either the whole culture or a sorted T cell fraction (not recorded which). These TCRs come from a human donor in good health.

CDR3 in amino acids: CIAPSPGRISGNTIYF. DNA for the CDR3: TGCATTGCCCCCAGTCCGGGACGAATCTCTGGAAACACCATATATTTT. The chain recombines TRBV20-1 with TRBJ1-3; D is perhaps TRBD1 (5 bases). Germline V gene sequence: CDR1 DFQATT, CDR2 SNEGSKA (reference sequence). The CDR3 totals 16 residues.

The chain has TRBV20-1 and TRBJ1-2; no clear D. The CDR3 has 13 residues. Trimming left V 0 bases short and J 8 bases short, with 13 bases between. CDR1 is DFQATT, CDR2 SNEGSKA, per germline (reference sequence). The CDR3 spells CSARDRKAGGYTF. CDR3 DNA sequence: TGCAGTGCTAGAGATCGAAAGGCTGGAGGCTACACCTTC.

The chain combines TRBV20-1 with TRBJ1-4; D is perhaps TRBD1 (6 bases). V was trimmed by 1 base and J by 6 bases, leaving 21 bases between them. Germline CDR1 is DFQATT and CDR2 is SNEGSKA (reference sequence). The CDR3 totals 17 residues. CDR3 residues: CSARAHAVKGGHEKLFF. The DNA of the CDR3 is TGCAGTGCTAGAGCCCATGCGGTGAAGGGGGGGCATGAAAAACTGTTTTTT.

There are a few counts of this clonotype. The chain recombines TRBV7-2 with TRBJ2-2; D not certain. The CDR3 covers 11 residues. The germline V gene encodes CDR1 SGHTA and CDR2 FQGNSA. Trimming shortened V by 3 bases and J by 6 bases, and 2 bases separated the two germline ends. The CDR3 region is CASSFPGELFF. In nucleotides, the CDR3 is TGTGCCAGCAGCTTCCCCGGGGAGCTGTTTTTT.

This chain links TRBV6-6 with TRBJ2-2, with D uncertain. CDR3 length: 13 residues. Looked up from germline, CDR1 is MNHNY and CDR2 is SVGAGI (reference sequence). V lost 4 bases to trimming and J lost 8 bases, with 11 bases between them. CDR3 nucleotides: TGTGCCAGCAGTTTCAGGCGGTCAGGGGAGCTGTTTTTT. It specifies CASSFRRSGELFF.

The gene calls are TRBV30 and TRBJ1-3; D is uncertain. This CDR3 is built from 15 residues. V was trimmed by 0 bases and J by 4 bases, leaving 13 bases between them. Germline V gene lookup returns CDR1 GTSNPN and CDR2 SVGIG (reference sequence). The CDR3 here is CAWSVGMKSGNTIYF. The CDR3 DNA reads as TGTGCCTGGAGTGTAGGGATGAAGTCCGGAAACACCATATATTTT.

This clonotype has more than one count but fewer than ten. CDR3 loop: CASTRQADSAEAFF. Here the CDR3 DNA reads TGTGCCAGCACCCGACAGGCGGACTCCGCTGAAGCTTTCTTT. The chain recombines TRBV27 with TRBJ1-1; a possible D gene is TRBD1 (6 bases). Trimming left V 7 bases short and J 6 bases short, with 18 bases between. Germline V gene lookup returns CDR1 MNHEY and CDR2 SMNVEV (reference sequence). CDR3 length: 14 residues.

This chain connects TRBV11-3 to TRBJ2-1; weak D call: TRBD1 (6 bases). The CDR3 sequence is 15 residues long. The V gene lost 6 bases and the J gene lost 5 bases, with 17 bases spanning the gap. Germline assignment: CDR1 SGHNT and CDR2 YENEEA. The CDR3 spells CASSNGGRADNEQFF. CDR3 sequence (DNA): TGTGCCAGCAGTAATGGGGGCAGGGCCGACAATGAGCAGTTCTTC.

The chain combines TRBV28 with TRBJ1-6, with 11 bases matching TRBD1. The CDR3 is 16 residues long. Trimming removed 10 bases from V and 5 bases from J; junction bases left unmatched: 10. Germline V lookup: CDR1 MDHEN, CDR2 SYDVKM. DNA of the CDR3: TGTGCCATCCTGGGGACAGGGGGAATGAATAATTCACCCCTCCACTTT. It encodes CAILGTGGMNNSPLHF.

This clonotype was observed a handful of times. The chain recombines TRBV3-1 with TRBJ1-2, with 7 bases matching TRBD1. This CDR3 has 13 amino acids. Per the germline V gene, CDR1 is LGHDT and CDR2 is YNNKEL (reference sequence). The V gene end was trimmed by 6 bases and the J gene end by 6 bases; junction bases not matched to a gene: 7. The CDR3 loop reads CASRRQGEDGYTF. In DNA, the CDR3 is TGTGCCAGCAGACGACAGGGAGAGGATGGCTACACCTTC.

The J gene is TRBJ1-4, the V gene TRBV7-9; D remains ambiguous. The CDR3 consists of 15 residues. Germline V gives CDR1 SEHNR, CDR2 FQNEAQ (reference sequence). Trimming pared 1 base from V and 7 bases from J, leaving 13 bases between. CDR3 in DNA: TGTGCCAGCAGCTTAGATAATAGCGGGGTTGAAAAACTGTTTTTT. Its translation is CASSLDNSGVEKLFF. Together with reference TRBV7-9 and TRBJ1-4, the CDR3 gives the full variable domain: DTGVSQNPRHKITKRGQNVTFRCDPISEHNRLYWYRQTLGQGPEFLTYFQNEAQLEKSRLLSDRFSAERPKGSFSTLEIQRTEQGDSAMYLCASSLDNSGVEKLFFGSGTQLSVL.

CDR3 loop: CASSLRDTTDTQYF. CDR3 in DNA: TGTGCCAGCAGCCTTAGGGACACCACAGATACGCAGTATTTT. The rearrangement uses TRBV11-2 and TRBJ2-3; a weak D match, TRBD1 (6 bases). Germline V gives CDR1 SGHAT, CDR2 FQNNGV. The CDR3 length is 14 residues. V lost 5 bases, J lost 2 bases, and 11 bases lay in between. The variable domain in full, with the rest retrieved from reference TRBV11-2 and TRBJ2-3, is EAGVAQSPRYKIIEKRQSVAFWCNPISGHATLYWYQQILGQGPKLLIQFQNNGVVDDSQLPKDRFSAERLKGVDSTLKIQPAKLEDSAVYLCASSLRDTTDTQYFGPGTRLTVL.

The chain carries TRBV12-5 and TRBJ1-4; 8 bases are shared with TRBD1. J lost 7 bases, V lost 5 bases, and 12 bases had no gene match. The CDR3 is 16 residues long. Germline CDR1 is LGHNT and CDR2 is FRNRAP. The CDR3 loop reads CASGLTQGTGSEKLFF. In DNA, the CDR3 is TGTGCTAGTGGTCTTACCCAAGGGACAGGTAGTGAAAAACTGTTTTTT.

This clonotype came up once. This chain joins TRBV7-9 and TRBJ2-3; a weak D match, TRBD2 (5 bases). Germline V gene sequence: CDR1 SEHNR, CDR2 FQNEAQ (reference sequence). The V and J ends lost 3 bases and 6 bases respectively, with 16 bases between them. The CDR3 has 15 residues. The CDR3 spells CASSFGLGPRDTQYF. Written as DNA, the CDR3 is TGTGCCAGCAGCTTTGGACTGGGCCCCCGGGATACGCAGTATTTT. The variable domain in full, with the rest retrieved from reference TRBV7-9 and TRBJ2-3, is DTGVSQNPRHKITKRGQNVTFRCDPISEHNRLYWYRQTLGQGPEFLTYFQNEAQLEKSRLLSDRFSAERPKGSFSTLEIQRTEQGDSAMYLCASSFGLGPRDTQYFGPGTRLTVL.

This clonotype was seen only a few times. The chain carries TRBV5-1 and TRBJ1-2; possible D gene TRBD1, 6 bases. Trimming stripped 4 bases from V and 6 bases from J, with 16 bases between. The germline V gene encodes CDR1 SGHRS and CDR2 YFSETQ. The CDR3 totals 14 residues. In nucleotides, the CDR3 is TGCGCCAGCAGCCCAGAAAGGGGGGTGGATGGCTACACCTTC. Translation gives CASSPERGVDGYTF.

The rearrangement joins TRBV9 to TRBJ1-1; a weak D match, TRBD1 (5 bases). Trimming took off 3 bases at V and 1 base at J, with 10 bases between the two ends. This CDR3 comprises 14 residues. Germline lookup yields CDR1 SGDLS and CDR2 YYNGEE. CDR3 sequence reads: CASSAGHQNTEAFF. Here the CDR3 DNA reads TGTGCCAGCAGCGCAGGACATCAGAACACTGAAGCTTTCTTT.

This clonotype was picked up a small number of times. The chain recombines TRBV12-3 or TRBV12-4 with TRBJ2-1, with unresolved D. The CDR3 runs to 14 residues. The V and J ends lost 6 bases and 7 bases respectively, with 16 bases between them. In nucleotides, the CDR3 is TGTGCCAGCAGCCCCCGGGCCCTTGGAAATGAGCAGTTCTTC. As protein: CASSPRALGNEQFF.